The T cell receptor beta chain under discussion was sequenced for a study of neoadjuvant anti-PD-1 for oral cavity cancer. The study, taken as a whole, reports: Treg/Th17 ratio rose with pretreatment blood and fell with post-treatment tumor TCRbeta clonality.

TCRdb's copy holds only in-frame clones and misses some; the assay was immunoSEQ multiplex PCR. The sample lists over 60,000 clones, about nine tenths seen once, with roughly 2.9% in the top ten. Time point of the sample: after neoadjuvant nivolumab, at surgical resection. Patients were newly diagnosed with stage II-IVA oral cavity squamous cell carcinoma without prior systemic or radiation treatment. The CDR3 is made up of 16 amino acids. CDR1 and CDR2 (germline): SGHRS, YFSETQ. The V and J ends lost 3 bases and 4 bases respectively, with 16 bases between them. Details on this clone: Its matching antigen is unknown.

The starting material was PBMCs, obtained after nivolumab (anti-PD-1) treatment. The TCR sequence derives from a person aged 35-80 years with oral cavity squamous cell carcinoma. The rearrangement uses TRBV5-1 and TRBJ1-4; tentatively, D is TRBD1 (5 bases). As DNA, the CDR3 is TGCGCCAGCAGCTCATACAGCGGGACCGGTAATGAAAAACTGTTTTTT. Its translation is CASSSYSGTGNEKLFF.